This record covers a single T cell receptor beta chain. Its antigen is currently not known. No qualities accompany the bases; no much larger clone lies one base away. The library was made by PCR. The sample was run on an Illumina HiSeq 4000. High-throughput sequencing was used to profile the TCR beta-chain CDR3 region of every patient. The authors' pipeline ran thus. The researchers built a classifier to tell apart papillary thyroid cancer patients with distant metastasis, based on CDR3 differences among clinicopathological groups. To measure repertoire diversity the researchers used the Shannon index, while the Morisita-Horn index served to gauge how similar the tumor and blood repertoires were. TCRdb trimmed the raw reads at Q25, called clones with MiXCR and kept productive beta chains. These V and J calls rely on TCRdb rather than the paper's analysis. The sample table contains some 19,000 clones; only one count was recorded for about 30% of them. The top ten clones comprise less than 15% of the sample.

None of the patients had been given any treatment before thyroid surgery. The study retrospectively analysed patient clinical samples collected from the early 2010s to the late 2010s using T-cell receptor beta sequencing. The data are from a study of metastatic and nonmetastatic thyroid tumors (dated by TCRdb to 2020 to 2022). Study-level background: Repertoires from peripheral blood and from tumor or nodule tissue samples of malignant and benign thyroid patients were compared. General conclusions and limits of the study: In both blood and tumor samples, malignant tumors were reported to have significantly higher TCR beta diversity than benign nodules.

The sequenced material came from tumor tissue. This receptor was taken from a female donor with papillary thyroid cancer or a benign thyroid nodule (not recorded which). Some clones in this sample may be carry-over from other donors' samples.

CDR3 loop: CASSYRAGELFF. The nucleotide sequence reads as follows: TGTGCCAGCTCTTACAGGGCCGGGGAGCTGTTTTTT. Recombination linked TRBV2 to TRBJ2-2; tentative D gene TRBD1, with 6 bases matching. V drops 8 bases and J drops 6 bases, leaving 10 bases in between. Measured from the cysteine to the phenylalanine, the CDR3 is 12 residues long. The only DNA kept is the CDR3, 36 bases in frame from the first base. For CDR1 and CDR2, the germline V gene lists SNHLY and FYNNEI.